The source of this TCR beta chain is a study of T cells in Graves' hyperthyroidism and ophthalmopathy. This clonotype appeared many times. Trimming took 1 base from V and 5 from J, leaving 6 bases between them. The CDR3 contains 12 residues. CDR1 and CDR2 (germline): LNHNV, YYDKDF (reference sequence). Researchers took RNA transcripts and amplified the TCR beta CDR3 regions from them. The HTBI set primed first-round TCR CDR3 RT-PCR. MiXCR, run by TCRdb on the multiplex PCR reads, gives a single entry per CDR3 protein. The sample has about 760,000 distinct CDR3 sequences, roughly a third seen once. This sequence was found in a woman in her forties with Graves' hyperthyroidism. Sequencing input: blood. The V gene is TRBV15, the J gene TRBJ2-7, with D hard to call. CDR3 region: CATSRVENEQYF. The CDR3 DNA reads TGTGCCACCAGCAGAGTGGAAAACGAGCAGTACTTC.